The 9 T cell receptor beta chains reported below all come from one sample, sequenced in a study of T-cell memory formation after mild COVID-19. One entry per CDR3 protein, called by TCRdb with MiXCR from the 5' RACE reads. Seen here are around 390,000 distinct CDR3 sequences, about a sixth observed once, and the top ten hold 20% to 25%. The source material was PBMCs or a T cell subset sorted from them (not recorded which). Receptor source: a man aged 18 to 35 who had mild COVID-19 (a few samples of this study predate the infection). Cell type and time point are not known.

At least ten counts were recorded for this clonotype. V and J are TRBV7-2 and TRBJ2-1, with D possibly matching TRBD2 (6 bases). V was trimmed by 2 bases and J by 7 bases, leaving 12 bases between them. Germline V gene lookup returns CDR1 SGHTA and CDR2 FQGNSA. The CDR3 spans 14 residues. The CDR3 region has the DNA TGTGCCAGCAGCTTACATCGGGAGAGGAATGAGCAGTTCTTC. It encodes CASSLHRERNEQFF. The full variable domain, with the rest looked up from reference TRBV7-2 and TRBJ2-1, is GAGVSQSPSNKVTEKGKDVELRCDPISGHTALYWYRQSLGQGLEFLIYFQGNSAPDKSGLPSDRFSAERTGGSVSTLTIQRTQQEDSAVYLCASSLHRERNEQFFGPGTRLTVL.

V and J are TRBV24-1 and TRBJ1-5; 7 bases match TRBD1. V was clipped by 4 bases and J by 8 bases; unmatched bases: 13. Germline CDR1 and CDR2: KGHDR and SFDVKD. This CDR3 has 16 amino acids. The CDR3 is CATSDTTGAQLEPQHF. The CDR3 DNA reads TGTGCCACCAGTGACACAACAGGGGCCCAACTGGAGCCCCAGCATTTT.

This clonotype has just a few counts. The rearrangement links TRBV5-6 to TRBJ2-5; TRBD1 matches at 7 bases. The length of the CDR3 is 14 residues. CDR1 is SGHDT, CDR2 YYEEEE, per germline. The V segment lost 4 bases and the J segment 5 bases; nucleotides outside the gene matches: 8. For the CDR3, the DNA is TGTGCCAGCAGCCCAGGGGGACCCGGGGAGACCCAGTACTTC. Translating gives CASSPGGPGETQYF.

This clonotype has a handful of counts. This chain links TRBV7-9 with TRBJ2-5; 10 bases are a match to TRBD2. CDR3 length equals 14 residues. Per the germline V gene, CDR1 is SEHNR and CDR2 is FQNEAQ (reference sequence). The J segment lost 3 bases and the V segment lost 5 bases, leaving 3 bases of the junction unmatched. CDR3 coding DNA: TGTGCCAGCAGCACCACTAGCGGGGAAGAGACCCAGTACTTC. It specifies CASSTTSGEETQYF.

The chain couples TRBV7-2 to TRBJ2-1; the D call may be TRBD1 or TRBD2 (5 bases each). The CDR3 contains 12 residues. V shed 5 bases and J shed 10 bases, with 12 bases lying between them. From germline, CDR1 is SGHTA and CDR2 FQGNSA. Here the CDR3 reads CASSGEGSEQFF. CDR3 coding DNA: TGTGCCAGCAGCGGTGAGGGGTCGGAGCAGTTCTTC.

V and J are TRBV7-9 and TRBJ2-5, with D possibly being TRBD2 (6 bases). This CDR3 spans 17 amino acids. Trimming cost V 3 bases and J 5 bases, with 22 bases left between them. CDR1 is SEHNR, CDR2 FQNEAQ, per germline (reference sequence). For the CDR3, the DNA is TGTGCCAGCAGCTTTGGTTTCCCCGAGGGAGGTGTTGAGACCCAGTACTTC. It is translated as CASSFGFPEGGVETQYF. The whole variable domain, filled in from reference TRBV7-9 and TRBJ2-5, reads DTGVSQNPRHKITKRGQNVTFRCDPISEHNRLYWYRQTLGQGPEFLTYFQNEAQLEKSRLLSDRFSAERPKGSFSTLEIQRTEQGDSAMYLCASSFGFPEGGVETQYFGPGTRLLVL.

The rearrangement joins TRBV4-3 to TRBJ1-2, with D possibly matching TRBD1 (5 bases). The CDR3 spans 14 residues. Germline V gene data show CDR1 as LGHNA and CDR2 as YSLEER. Trimming removed 1 base at V and 7 bases at J, with 13 bases between. The CDR3 DNA follows: TGCGCCAGCAGCCAAGCGTCGGGTCAGGGTGGCTACACCTTC. It codes for CASSQASGQGGYTF.

The J gene is TRBJ2-7, the V gene TRBV7-2, with D unclear. Germline values: CDR1 SGHTA, CDR2 FQGNSA. The CDR3 sequence is 14 residues long. V was cut by 1 base and J by 2 bases, with 9 bases left in between. The DNA for the CDR3 is TGTGCCAGCAGCTTAGGTGGCAGCGCCTACGAGCAGTACTTC. Translating gives CASSLGGSAYEQYF.

The V and J genes are TRBV12-3 or TRBV12-4 and TRBJ1-6, with D perhaps TRBD1 (5 bases). This CDR3 comprises 15 residues. V was clipped by 4 bases and J by 7 bases, with 14 bases between them. The CDR3 loop is CASSWGGGWNSPLHF. CDR3 sequence (DNA): TGTGCCAGCAGTTGGGGGGGGGGATGGAATTCACCCCTCCACTTT.